Each of the 14 T cell receptor beta chains below was sequenced from the same sample in a study of T cell repertoires in cytomegalovirus infection. These receptors' targets are unknown. Via MiXCR, TCRdb re-called the reads, giving one row per CDR3 protein. The sample has roughly 350,000 distinct CDR3 sequences; about 35% are singletons. The sample was cultured PBMCs, taken from culture after CMV antigen stimulation. The receptors derive from a human donor in good health (CMV status not recorded). Some clones in this sample may be carry-over from other donors' samples.

This clonotype was found a few times. The chain has TRBV6-1 and TRBJ2-3, with TRBD1 identical over 8 bases. Germline CDR1 and CDR2: MNHNS and SASEGT. The CDR3 is made up of 18 amino acids. The V and J ends lost 5 bases and 0 bases, in that order; junction bases with no gene match: 13. This CDR3 is CASSQGQGTGVSTDTQYF. The CDR3 DNA is TGTGCCAGCAGTCAAGGACAGGGAACCGGGGTTAGCACAGATACGCAGTATTTT.

The V and J genes are TRBV20-1 and TRBJ2-1; TRBD2 is a possible D gene (5 bases). In germline, CDR1 is DFQATT, CDR2 SNEGSKA (reference sequence). Trimming took 6 bases from V and 3 from J, leaving 27 bases between them. The CDR3 contains 18 residues. The chain's CDR3 is CSARSPLNRAAFYNEQFF. The CDR3 DNA follows: TGCAGTGCGAGAAGCCCCCTGAATAGAGCGGCCTTCTACAATGAGCAGTTCTTC.

The chain combines TRBV10-3 with TRBJ1-4; no clear D. CDR3 length: 14 amino acids. V lost 3 bases and J 8 bases, leaving 13 bases between the germline ends. In germline, CDR1 is ENHRY, CDR2 SYGVKD. DNA of the CDR3: TGTGCCATCAGTGATCGGGTTGCGGAGGAAAAACTGTTTTTT. Protein product: CAISDRVAEEKLFF.

The rearrangement links TRBV6-5 to TRBJ1-4; no reliable D call. Deletions cut 6 bases from V and 4 bases from J, with 15 bases between. This CDR3 has 15 amino acids. The germline CDR1 and CDR2 sequences are MNHEY and SVGAGI. The CDR3 protein is CASRSRVAYNEKLFF. The CDR3 DNA sequence: TGTGCCAGCAGAAGTCGAGTCGCCTATAATGAAAAACTGTTTTTT.

V gene TRBV29-1 combines with J gene TRBJ1-2; TRBD1 matches at 7 bases. The CDR3 length is 11 residues. Germline CDR1 and CDR2: SQVTM and ANQGSEA. The V segment lost 7 bases and the J segment 8 bases; nucleotides outside the gene matches: 7. In DNA, the CDR3 is TGCAGCGCCCAGGGGGGGGGCGGCTACACCTTC. Its protein product is CSAQGGGGYTF.

This clonotype was counted many times. This chain connects TRBV7-2 to TRBJ2-6; no definite D call. The V gene's germline CDR1 is SGHTA and CDR2 FQGNSA. Trimming took off 5 bases at V and 7 bases at J, with 9 bases between the two ends. The CDR3 contains 13 residues. This CDR3 is CASSQSVANVLTF. As DNA, the CDR3 is TGTGCCAGCAGCCAGTCCGTCGCCAACGTCCTGACTTTC. Together with reference TRBV7-2 and TRBJ2-6, the CDR3 gives the full variable domain: GAGVSQSPSNKVTEKGKDVELRCDPISGHTALYWYRQSLGQGLEFLIYFQGNSAPDKSGLPSDRFSAERTGGSVSTLTIQRTQQEDSAVYLCASSQSVANVLTFGAGSRLTVL.

This clonotype came up a few times. The rearrangement joins TRBV7-8 to TRBJ2-3; D possibly corresponds to TRBD1 (6 bases). CDR1 and CDR2 (germline): SGHVS, FQNEAQ. The V end was cut by 1 base, the J end by 1 base, with 12 bases between. This CDR3 has 16 residues. DNA of the CDR3: TGTGCCAGCAGCTTAGGTGCAGGGGTCGGCACAGATACGCAGTATTTT. It translates to CASSLGAGVGTDTQYF.

V usage is TRBV4-3 and J usage is TRBJ2-3; D not resolved. Germline CDR1 and CDR2: LGHNA and YSLEER. The CDR3 runs to 16 residues. Trimming shortened V by 1 base and J by 0 bases, and 11 bases separated the two germline ends. CDR3 amino acids: CASSQGLQRSTDTQYF. CDR3 in DNA: TGCGCCAGCAGCCAAGGTTTGCAGAGAAGCACAGATACGCAGTATTTT.

The chain is built from TRBV30 and TRBJ1-1; D unresolved. CDR3 length equals 13 residues. V dropped 5 bases and J dropped 2 bases, with 12 bases sitting between them. Looked up from germline, CDR1 is GTSNPN and CDR2 is SVGIG (reference sequence). The CDR3 spells CAWGPQTNTEAFF. CDR3 DNA: TGTGCCTGGGGGCCCCAAACAAACACTGAAGCTTTCTTT.

This clonotype has a handful of counts. The chain combines TRBV10-3 with TRBJ2-1; a weak D match, TRBD2 (7 bases). This CDR3 region has 13 residues. Germline V gene data show CDR1 as ENHRY and CDR2 as SYGVKD. V shed 4 bases and J shed 9 bases, with 13 bases lying between them. In DNA, the CDR3 is TGTGCCATCAGTGGCCAGGGGAGGGGTGAGCAGTTCTTC. Protein: CAISGQGRGEQFF.

This clonotype was picked up a small number of times. V usage is TRBV6-2 or TRBV6-3 and J usage is TRBJ2-1; D unresolved. V was shortened by 2 bases and J by 0 bases, with 14 bases between the two germline ends. Per the germline V gene, CDR1 is MNHEY and CDR2 is SVGEGT. The CDR3 runs to 17 residues. This CDR3 is CASSYVKEISSYNEQFF. The CDR3 nucleotides read TGTGCCAGCAGTTACGTTAAAGAGATTAGCTCCTACAATGAGCAGTTCTTC.

CDR3 sequence reads: CSARGGPHEQFF. The CDR3 DNA sequence: TGCAGTGCTAGGGGCGGGCCCCATGAGCAGTTCTTC. The V and J genes are TRBV20-1 and TRBJ2-1; the D gene is possibly TRBD2 (5 bases). This CDR3 has 12 amino acids. The germline V and J ends were trimmed by 3 bases and 8 bases, with 11 bases remaining between them. Germline V CDR1 and CDR2: DFQATT, SNEGSKA (reference sequence).

This clonotype was seen many times. This chain uses TRBV4-1 with TRBJ2-7, with a weak D call TRBD1 (6 bases). This CDR3 region has 16 residues. The V end was cut by 0 bases, the J end by 2 bases, with 14 bases between. In germline, CDR1 is MGHRA, CDR2 YSYEKL. CDR3 in amino acids: CASSQDVRQGTYEQYV. As DNA, the CDR3 is TGCGCCAGCAGCCAAGACGTTCGGCAGGGGACCTACGAGCAGTACGTC.

V and J are TRBV7-8 and TRBJ1-2, with unresolved D. The CDR3 is 13 residues long. V lost 5 bases, J lost 6 bases, and 13 bases lay in between. Germline V gives CDR1 SGHVS, CDR2 FQNEAQ. The CDR3 region has the DNA TGTGCCAGCAGCCCATTTCGATCCGATGGCTACACCTTC. It is translated as CASSPFRSDGYTF.